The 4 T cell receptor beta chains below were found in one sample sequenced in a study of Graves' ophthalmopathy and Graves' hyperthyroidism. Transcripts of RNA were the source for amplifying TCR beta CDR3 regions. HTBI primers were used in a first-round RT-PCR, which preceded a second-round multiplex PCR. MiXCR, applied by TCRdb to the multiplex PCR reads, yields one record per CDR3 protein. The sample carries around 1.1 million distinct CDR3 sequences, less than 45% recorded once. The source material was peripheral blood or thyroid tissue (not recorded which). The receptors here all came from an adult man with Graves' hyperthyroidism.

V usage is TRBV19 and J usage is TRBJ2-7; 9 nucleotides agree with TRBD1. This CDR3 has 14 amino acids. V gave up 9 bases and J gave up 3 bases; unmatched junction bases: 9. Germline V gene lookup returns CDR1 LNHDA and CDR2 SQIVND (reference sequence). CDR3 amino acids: CASSQGTGFYEQYF. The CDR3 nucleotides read TGTGCCAGCAGCCAGGGGACAGGGTTCTACGAGCAGTACTTC.

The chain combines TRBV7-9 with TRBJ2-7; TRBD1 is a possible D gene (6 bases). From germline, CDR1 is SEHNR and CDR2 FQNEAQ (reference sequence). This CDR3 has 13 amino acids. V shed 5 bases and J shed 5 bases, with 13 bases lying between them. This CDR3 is CASSPPAGDEQYF. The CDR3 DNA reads TGTGCCAGCAGCCCCCCAGCAGGGGACGAGCAGTACTTC.

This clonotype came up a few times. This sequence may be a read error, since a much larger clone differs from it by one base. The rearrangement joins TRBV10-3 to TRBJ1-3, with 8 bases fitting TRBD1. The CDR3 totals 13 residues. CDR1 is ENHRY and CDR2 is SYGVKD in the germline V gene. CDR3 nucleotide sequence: TGTGCCATCACTGGACAGGGCGGAAACGCCATATATTTT. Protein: CAITGQGGNAIYF.

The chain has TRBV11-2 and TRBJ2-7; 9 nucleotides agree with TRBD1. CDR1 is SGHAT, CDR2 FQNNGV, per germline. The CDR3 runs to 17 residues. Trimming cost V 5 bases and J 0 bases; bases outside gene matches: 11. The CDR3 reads CASSIRPGQGSSYEQYF. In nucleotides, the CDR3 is TGTGCCAGCAGCATCAGACCCGGACAGGGGTCCTCCTACGAGCAGTACTTC.